The clone carrying this TCR beta chain has a handful of counts. Its target is not known. This sample was taken from a study of cytomegalovirus exposure and HLA in healthy donors. At the level of the study: Within an early data release were about 85 million unique TCRs drawn from HLA-typed donors.

CDR3 length: 15 amino acids. The trim removed 2 bases at V and 4 bases at J, leaving 6 bases unmatched. Germline V gene sequence: CDR1 SGHTA, CDR2 FQGNSA. General study points: In the analysis, some V segments, TRBV6-2 and TRBV6-3 included, were excluded as indistinguishable. The authors enumerated 150 to 200 TCR beta chains as linked to cytomegalovirus.

The PCR contained 60 Vbeta and 13 Jbeta primers. In the original processing: Later work found around 85 million unique TCR beta chains, with 9.5 million to 14 million shared. TCRdb's copy holds only in-frame clones and misses some; the assay was immunoSEQ multiplex PCR. D and trimming were read from the DNA, whereas the V and J calls and clone size are those reported in that table. The table has 100,000 to 150,000 clones, approximately 17% seen once. V and J are TRBV7-2 and TRBJ1-1; the match to TRBD1 covers 8 bases. This clonotype was sampled from a female donor in good health and CMV-seropositive. Sequencing input: PBMCs. This CDR3 reads CASSLQGAFGTEAFF. CDR3 DNA: TGTGCCAGCAGCTTACAGGGGGCGTTTGGCACTGAAGCTTTCTTT.